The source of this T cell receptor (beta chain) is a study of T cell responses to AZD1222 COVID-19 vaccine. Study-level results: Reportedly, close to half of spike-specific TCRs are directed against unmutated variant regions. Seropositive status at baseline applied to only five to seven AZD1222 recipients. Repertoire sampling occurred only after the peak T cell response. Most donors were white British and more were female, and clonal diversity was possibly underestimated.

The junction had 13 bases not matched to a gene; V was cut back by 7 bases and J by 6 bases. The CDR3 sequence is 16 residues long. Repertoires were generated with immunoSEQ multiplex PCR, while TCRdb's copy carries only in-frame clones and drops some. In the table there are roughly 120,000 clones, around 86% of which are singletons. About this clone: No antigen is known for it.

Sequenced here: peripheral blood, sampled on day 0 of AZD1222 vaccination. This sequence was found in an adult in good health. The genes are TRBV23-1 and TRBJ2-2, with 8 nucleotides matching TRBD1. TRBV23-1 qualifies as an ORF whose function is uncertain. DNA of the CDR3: TGCGCCAGCATCCTCATCAGGTCCAGGGGGCCCGGGGAGCTGTTTTTT. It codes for CASILIRSRGPGELFF.